The 21 T cell receptor beta chains reported below all come from one sample, sequenced in a study of cytomegalovirus exposure and HLA in healthy donors. The PCR used 60 Vbeta and 13 Jbeta primers. Data came from immunoSEQ multiplex PCR; TCRdb stores just in-frame clones and leaves some out. The repertoire holds around 110,000 clones, with under 85% as singletons. Sample: PBMCs. The source is a young woman in good health and CMV-seronegative.

The chain uses TRBV2 and TRBJ2-3; 7 bases are shared with TRBD1. With 6 bases clipped from V and 1 base from J, the junction kept 4 bases outside the gene matches. The germline V gene has CDR1 SNHLY and CDR2 FYNNEI. The CDR3 runs 14 residues. CDR3 residues: CASSRDSGTDTQYF. CDR3 nucleotide sequence: TGTGCCAGCAGCCGGGACAGCGGCACAGATACGCAGTATTTT.

The rearrangement uses TRBV7-8 and TRBJ2-3; weak D call: TRBD2 (6 bases). There are 12 residues in the CDR3. Germline-derived CDR1 and CDR2 are SGHVS and FQNEAQ. The germline V and J ends were trimmed by 6 bases and 2 bases, with 6 bases remaining between them. Here the CDR3 DNA reads TGTGCCAGCAGGGACTACACAGATACGCAGTATTTT. It encodes CASRDYTDTQYF.

The chain combines TRBV6-4 with TRBJ2-3; D unclear. The CDR3 runs 16 residues. Germline V CDR1 and CDR2: MRHNA, SNTAGT. V shed 0 bases and J shed 2 bases, with 12 bases lying between them. CDR3 sequence reads: CASSDSVYRDTDTQYF. CDR3 nucleotides: TGTGCCAGCAGTGACTCGGTTTATAGAGACACAGATACGCAGTATTTT.

CDR3 region: CASSLLPGQGGFEAFF. In DNA form, the CDR3 reads TGTGCCAGCAGCTTATTGCCGGGACAGGGGGGTTTTGAAGCTTTCTTT. The chain employs TRBV7-6 and TRBJ1-1; 11 nucleotides match TRBD1. The CDR3 has 16 residues. Losses at the gene ends were 2 bases for V and 7 bases for J; bases not matched to a gene: 9. The germline V gene has CDR1 SGHVS and CDR2 FNYEAQ.

The chain is built from TRBV5-4 and TRBJ2-1, with 12 nucleotides matching TRBD2. Unmatched junction bases numbered 6, after V lost 4 bases and J lost 7 bases. The germline V gene has CDR1 SGHNT and CDR2 YYREEE (reference sequence). This CDR3 is 15 amino acids long. CDR3 sequence: CASSPRLAGENEQFF. The CDR3 nucleotides are TGTGCCAGCAGCCCAAGACTAGCGGGGGAGAATGAGCAGTTCTTC.

CDR3 region: CSAISNTEAFF. The CDR3 nucleotides are TGCAGTGCAATCTCGAACACTGAAGCTTTCTTT. This chain joins TRBV20-1 and TRBJ1-1; no firm D call. V was shortened by 6 bases and J by 1 base, with 6 bases between the two germline ends. Germline lookup yields CDR1 DFQATT and CDR2 SNEGSKA (reference sequence). The CDR3 is 11 residues long.

This clone appeared once. The chain joins TRBV29-1 to TRBJ2-4; weak D call: TRBD2 (6 bases). V dropped 4 bases and J dropped 0 bases, with 7 bases sitting between them. This CDR3 region has 13 residues. CDR1 is SQVTM, CDR2 ANQGSEA, per germline. CDR3 coding DNA: TGCAGCGTTGGGAGGGGAGCCAAAAACATTCAGTACTTC. Protein product: CSVGRGAKNIQYF.

The rearrangement uses TRBV9 and TRBJ1-6; unclear D gene. In germline, CDR1 is SGDLS, CDR2 YYNGEE. Between the trimmed V and J ends, which lost 0 bases and 9 bases, there was a span of 7 bases. The CDR3 is 13 amino acids. The CDR3 region is CASSVVEGSPLHF. The DNA of the CDR3 is TGTGCCAGCAGCGTAGTTGAGGGTTCACCCCTCCACTTT. Full variable domain (missing parts from reference TRBV9 and TRBJ1-6): DSGVTQTPKHLITATGQRVTLRCSPRSGDLSVYWYQQSLDQGLQFLIQYYNGEERAKGNILERFSAQQFPDLHSELNLSSLELGDSALYFCASSVVEGSPLHFGNGTRLTVT.

The chain combines TRBV6-6 with TRBJ2-3; possibly TRBD2 for D (5 bases). This CDR3 has 16 amino acids. The germline V and J ends were trimmed by 0 bases and 4 bases, with 14 bases remaining between them. Germline loops: CDR1 MNHNY, CDR2 SVGAGI (reference sequence). Here the CDR3 reads CASSYSRTYLSDTQYF. The CDR3 region has the DNA TGTGCCAGCAGTTACTCCCGGACTTACCTATCAGATACGCAGTATTTT.

This clone was seen more than once but under ten times. The same CDR3 also results from other DNA sequences found in this sample. V usage is TRBV5-4 and J usage is TRBJ1-1; D remains ambiguous. The CDR3 is 13 residues long. Trimming pared 0 bases from V and 1 base from J, leaving 4 bases between. Germline V lookup: CDR1 SGHNT, CDR2 YYREEE (reference sequence). CDR3 coding DNA: TGTGCCAGCAGCTTGGCCGGGAACACTGAAGCTTTCTTT. Amino acids: CASSLAGNTEAFF.

The V gene is TRBV30, the J gene TRBJ1-2; 8 bases map to TRBD1. CDR3 length equals 13 residues. Germline-derived CDR1 and CDR2 are GTSNPN and SVGIG (reference sequence). V lost 6 bases to trimming and J lost 6 bases; unmatched junction nucleotides: 9. This CDR3 is CACPDRVNHGYTF. The CDR3 coding sequence is TGTGCCTGCCCGGACAGGGTGAACCATGGCTACACCTTC.

This chain uses TRBV4-1 with TRBJ2-3, with D possibly matching TRBD1 (6 bases). The germline V gene encodes CDR1 MGHRA and CDR2 YSYEKL. CDR3 length: 16 residues. Trimming took off 4 bases at V and 4 bases at J, with 18 bases between the two ends. The CDR3 reads CASSRTSGNRADTQYF. CDR3 nucleotides: TGCGCCAGCAGCCGAACTTCAGGAAACAGGGCAGATACGCAGTATTTT.

The rearrangement links TRBV7-9 to TRBJ1-5; a weak D match, TRBD1 (5 bases). V was cut by 1 base and J by 0 bases, with 7 bases left in between. The CDR3 length is 15 residues. Germline CDR1 SEHNR, CDR2 FQNEAQ (reference sequence). The CDR3 DNA reads TGTGCCAGCAGCTTAGAGGGGAATAGCAATCAGCCCCAGCATTTT. Its translation: CASSLEGNSNQPQHF.

This clone was counted between two and nine times. The genes are TRBV6-5 and TRBJ2-7, with D uncertain. The germline V and J ends were trimmed by 2 bases and 5 bases, with 10 bases remaining between them. CDR1 and CDR2 from the germline V gene are MNHEY and SVGAGI. This CDR3 has 13 amino acids. The CDR3 DNA is TGTGCCAGCAGTTACCGGCAGGTGAACGAGCAGTACTTC. Amino acids: CASSYRQVNEQYF.

The rearrangement uses TRBV29-1 and TRBJ1-1; D unclear. In germline, CDR1 is SQVTM, CDR2 ANQGSEA. V was trimmed by 6 bases and J by 5 bases, leaving 16 bases between them. The CDR3 runs 13 residues. The DNA of the CDR3 is TGCAGCGTCTGGGCCTCGAGGGATACTGAAGCTTTCTTT. Amino acids: CSVWASRDTEAFF.

The chain combines TRBV7-2 with TRBJ2-1; maybe TRBD2 (5 bases). The CDR3 consists of 13 residues. CDR1 is SGHTA, CDR2 FQGNSA, per germline. Between the trimmed V and J ends, which lost 1 base and 9 bases, there was a span of 10 bases. The chain's CDR3 is CASSLGVASEQFF. CDR3 coding DNA: TGTGCCAGCAGCTTAGGGGTAGCGAGTGAGCAGTTCTTC.

The CDR3 reads CASSLYHLTSTEKLFF. The CDR3 DNA is TGTGCCAGCAGTTTATACCACCTTACCTCTACTGAAAAACTGTTTTTT. The gene calls are TRBV28 and TRBJ1-4; D ambiguous. CDR1 and CDR2 (germline): MDHEN, SYDVKM. The V end lost 1 base, the J end lost 7 bases, and 16 bases lay between the germline ends. The CDR3 contains 16 residues.

The chain combines TRBV18 with TRBJ1-1; D is uncertain. V was pared by 0 bases and J by 0 bases, with 8 bases between. CDR1 is KGHSH and CDR2 is LQKENI in the germline V gene. The length of the CDR3 is 15 residues. CDR3 protein: CASSPPHSMNTEAFF. Here the CDR3 DNA reads TGTGCCAGCTCACCACCTCACAGCATGAACACTGAAGCTTTCTTT.

The chain has TRBV28 and TRBJ1-1; TRBD1 is a possible D gene (5 bases). Trimming removed 2 bases from V and 3 bases from J, with 10 bases in between. CDR3 length: 14 residues. Germline V gene sequence: CDR1 MDHEN, CDR2 SYDVKM. In DNA form, the CDR3 reads TGTGCCAGCAGTTTACTCAGGGCCCACACTGAAGCTTTCTTT. Translation gives CASSLLRAHTEAFF.

The chain has TRBV15 and TRBJ2-3; the match to TRBD1 covers 8 bases. The CDR3 covers 20 residues. Per germline, CDR1 LNHNV and CDR2 YYDKDF (reference sequence). V lost 3 bases, J lost 1 base, and 18 bases stayed unmatched. CDR3 in amino acids: CATSRYFGQGSPTGTDTQYF. The CDR3 bases are TGTGCCACCAGCAGGTACTTTGGACAGGGAAGTCCTACAGGCACAGATACGCAGTATTTT.

The chain couples TRBV10-3 to TRBJ2-5; D gene ambiguous. This CDR3 comprises 12 residues. The V and J ends lost 2 bases and 5 bases respectively, with 6 bases between them. Per the germline V gene, CDR1 is ENHRY and CDR2 is SYGVKD. This chain's CDR3 is CAISEIGETQYF. The CDR3 DNA reads as TGTGCCATCAGTGAGATCGGGGAGACCCAGTACTTC.